The 19 T cell receptor beta chains given below trace back to one sample, sequenced in a study of STAT5B mutations in CD4+ large granular lymphocyte leukemia. The method was immunoSEQ multiplex PCR; TCRdb's version includes in-frame clones alone and lacks a portion of them. The sample shows fewer than 25,000 clones, around 85% of them seen only once. The sample taken for sequencing was CD4+ T cells from blood buffy coats. These receptors came from a human donor in good health.

The J gene is TRBJ1-5, the V gene TRBV7-9, with a tentative D call TRBD1 (5 bases). Between the trimmed V and J ends, which lost 5 bases and 3 bases, there was a span of 11 bases. Germline CDR1 reads SEHNR; CDR2 reads FQNEAQ (reference sequence). The CDR3 extends over 14 amino acids. CDR3 nucleotide sequence: TGTGCCAGCAGCCCCGGGGGGTTCAATCAGCCCCAGCATTTT. This sequence encodes CASSPGGFNQPQHF.

The rearrangement uses TRBV5-3 and TRBJ2-5, with TRBD2 matching 10 bases. TRBV5-3 is an ORF; its function is uncertain. The CDR3 is 17 amino acids. The trim removed 0 bases at V and 2 bases at J, leaving 7 bases unmatched. In nucleotides, the CDR3 is TGTGCCAGAAGCTTGGCCCTAGCGGGAGTACGGCAAGAGACCCAGTACTTC. It encodes CARSLALAGVRQETQYF.

The chain carries TRBV15 and TRBJ2-1, with D perhaps TRBD2 (5 bases). Germline V lookup: CDR1 LNHNV, CDR2 YYDKDF (reference sequence). V lost 4 bases and J 0 bases, leaving 10 bases between the germline ends. CDR3 size: 15 residues. The CDR3 nucleotides read TGTGCCACCAGCAATCGGAGGAGCTCCTACAATGAGCAGTTCTTC. It translates to CATSNRRSSYNEQFF. Variable domain in full (rest from reference TRBV15 and TRBJ2-1): DAMVIQNPRYQVTQFGKPVTLSCSQTLNHNVMYWYQQKSSQAPKLLFHYYDKDFNNEADTPDNFQSRRPNTSFCFLDIRSPGLGDTAMYLCATSNRRSSYNEQFFGPGTRLTVL.

This clone was seen once. The chain links TRBV29-1 to TRBJ1-2, with no clear D. The V end lost 3 bases, the J end lost 4 bases, and 9 bases lay between the germline ends. Germline loops: CDR1 SQVTM, CDR2 ANQGSEA. CDR3 size: 12 residues. CDR3 sequence (DNA): TGCAGCGTTGATTCCGGAACCTATGGCTACACCTTC. It specifies CSVDSGTYGYTF. Full variable domain (remainder filled in from reference TRBV29-1 and TRBJ1-2): SAVISQKPSRDICQRGTSLTIQCQVDSQVTMMFWYRQQPGQSLTLIATANQGSEATYESGFVIDKFPISRPNLTFSTLTVSNMSPEDSSIYLCSVDSGTYGYTFGSGTRLTVV.

The V gene is TRBV7-8, the J gene TRBJ1-3, with D hard to call. Trimming left V 1 base short and J 7 bases short, with 2 bases between. The germline V gene has CDR1 SGHVS and CDR2 FQNEAQ. The CDR3 is 11 residues long. CDR3 in DNA: TGTGCCAGCAGCTTAGGCAACACCATATATTTT. The encoded protein is CASSLGNTIYF.

V usage is TRBV11-3 and J usage is TRBJ2-2, with TRBD2 matching over 8 bases. The V and J ends lost 0 bases and 5 bases, in that order; junction bases with no gene match: 2. Germline V lookup: CDR1 SGHNT, CDR2 YENEEA. The CDR3 consists of 15 residues. The CDR3 is CASSLDGRATGELFF. In DNA, the CDR3 is TGTGCCAGCAGCTTAGACGGGAGGGCAACCGGGGAGCTGTTTTTT. Supplemented by reference TRBV11-3 and TRBJ2-2, the full variable domain reads EAGVVQSPRYKIIEKKQPVAFWCNPISGHNTLYWYLQNLGQGPELLIRYENEEAVDDSQLPKDRFSAERLKGVDSTLKIQPAELGDSAVYLCASSLDGRATGELFFGEGSRLTVL.

The chain links TRBV14 to TRBJ2-1; D is uncertain. Trimming pared 0 bases from V and 7 bases from J, leaving 7 bases between. Germline CDR1 SGHDN, CDR2 FVKESK. The CDR3 loop spans 13 amino acids. The DNA for the CDR3 is TGTGCCAGCAGCCAAGAACGAGCTAATGAGCAGTTCTTC. Translation: CASSQERANEQFF.

The V gene is TRBV5-1, the J gene TRBJ1-1, with 7 nucleotides matching TRBD1. The CDR3 runs 15 residues. Germline loops: CDR1 SGHRS, CDR2 YFSETQ. V lost 4 bases and J lost 4; bases outside the gene matches: 10. The CDR3 nucleotides are TGCGCCAGCAGCGCCAGACAGGGAGGGGGCACTGAAGCTTTCTTT. Its translation: CASSARQGGGTEAFF.

The V gene is TRBV2, the J gene TRBJ2-7; 9 bases are shared with TRBD1. Germline values: CDR1 SNHLY, CDR2 FYNNEI. The CDR3 loop spans 16 amino acids. J lost 1 base, V lost 6 bases, and 10 bases had no gene match. CDR3 sequence reads: CASRGGTGQGSYEQYF. The CDR3 DNA sequence: TGTGCCAGCAGAGGAGGGACGGGACAGGGTTCCTACGAGCAGTACTTC. The entire variable domain, with the rest obtained from reference TRBV2 and TRBJ2-7, is as follows: EPEVTQTPSHQVTQMGQEVILRCVPISNHLYFYWYRQILGQKVEFLVSFYNNEISEKSEIFDDQFSVERPDGSNFTLKIRSTKLEDSAMYFCASRGGTGQGSYEQYFGPGTRLTVT.

The chain uses TRBV9 and TRBJ1-5; perhaps TRBD1 as D (5 bases). Germline lookup yields CDR1 SGDLS and CDR2 YYNGEE. The V and J ends lost 4 bases and 4 bases respectively, with 15 bases between them. CDR3 length equals 15 residues. CDR3 protein: CASSSLGTVNQPQHF. The CDR3 DNA sequence: TGTGCCAGCAGCTCCCTAGGGACGGTGAATCAGCCCCAGCATTTT.

The V and J genes are TRBV6-5 and TRBJ2-1; 7 bases fit TRBD2. Germline-derived CDR1 and CDR2 are MNHEY and SVGAGI. The CDR3 loop spans 12 amino acids. With V trimmed by 10 bases and J by 5 bases, 5 bases remained unmatched. The CDR3 protein is CAIGRPHNEQFF. DNA of the CDR3: TGTGCCATCGGGAGGCCCCACAATGAGCAGTTCTTC.

V gene TRBV30 combines with J gene TRBJ1-4; D not resolved. CDR1 is GTSNPN and CDR2 is SVGIG in the germline V gene (reference sequence). V dropped 4 bases and J dropped 0 bases, with 15 bases sitting between them. The CDR3 sequence is 16 residues long. CDR3 protein: CAWMSRRAATNEKLFF. DNA of the CDR3: TGTGCCTGGATGTCGCGTAGGGCAGCAACTAATGAAAAACTGTTTTTT.

This clone showed up just a few times. This chain joins TRBV30 and TRBJ1-5; possible D gene TRBD1, 5 bases. CDR3 length: 13 residues. The germline V gene has CDR1 GTSNPN and CDR2 SVGIG (reference sequence). Trimming cost V 3 bases and J 5 bases, with 11 bases left between them. The CDR3 coding sequence is TGTGCCTGGAGCGGACAAGGGGATCAGCCCCAGCATTTT. As protein: CAWSGQGDQPQHF.

V and J are TRBV12-2 and TRBJ2-7; the table's D gene call, TRBD2, was not cross checked with the DNA. TRBV12-2 is termed a pseudogene. The CDR3 is made up of 16 amino acids. The CDR3 region is CASRLALAEPPYEQYF. The CDR3 DNA follows: TGTGCAAGTCGCTTAGCGCTAGCGGAGCCCCCCTACGAGCAGTACTTC.

The chain recombines TRBV7-2 with TRBJ1-2; 7 nucleotides align to TRBD1. The CDR3 covers 15 residues. Germline-derived CDR1 and CDR2 are SGHTA and FQGNSA. The V segment lost 1 base and the J segment 7 bases; nucleotides outside the gene matches: 9. CDR3 region: CASSLGQGGSGGYTF. CDR3 in DNA: TGTGCCAGCAGCTTAGGACAGGGAGGGAGTGGTGGCTACACCTTC.

This chain uses TRBV14 with TRBJ2-7; 8 bases map to TRBD1. This CDR3 contains 13 residues. The J segment lost 6 bases and the V segment lost 4 bases, leaving 5 bases of the junction unmatched. CDR1 and CDR2 (germline): SGHDN, FVKESK. In DNA, the CDR3 is TGTGCCAGCAGCCGATTTGACAGGGGCGAGCAGTACTTC. Its translation: CASSRFDRGEQYF.

The rearrangement uses TRBV29-1 and TRBJ2-7; 7 nucleotides agree with TRBD1. Trimming removed 1 base from V and 6 bases from J; junction bases left unmatched: 3. This CDR3 has 12 residues. CDR1 is SQVTM and CDR2 is ANQGSEA in the germline V gene. As DNA, the CDR3 is TGCAGCGTTGAAGGCAGGGGGAGCGAGCAGTACTTC. Protein product: CSVEGRGSEQYF.

The gene calls are TRBV7-9 and TRBJ1-4, with D possibly TRBD1 on 6 matching bases. Germline V gives CDR1 SEHNR, CDR2 FQNEAQ (reference sequence). Trimming pared 4 bases from V and 4 bases from J, leaving 10 bases between. The CDR3 covers 14 residues. The DNA for the CDR3 is TGTGCCAGCAGCTACCGACAGGATAATGAAAAACTGTTTTTT. The encoded protein is CASSYRQDNEKLFF.

V is TRBV7-2 and J is TRBJ2-7, with a tentative D call TRBD1 (5 bases). V lost 2 bases and J lost 6, with 8 bases in between. Germline-derived CDR1 and CDR2 are SGHTA and FQGNSA. The CDR3 consists of 12 residues. The CDR3: CASSLSRGEQYF. The CDR3 DNA sequence: TGTGCCAGCAGCTTATCTAGGGGCGAGCAGTACTTC.